This entry is about one T cell receptor (beta chain). No cognate antigen has been identified for it. Within one base of it there is no much larger clone, and no base qualities were kept. The data originate from a study of blood T cell repertoires in COVID-19 (dated by TCRdb to between 2020 and 2021). About the full investigation: Samples covering the acute and convalescent phases of COVID-19 were provided by collaborators in the United States, Italy and Spain. The prospective study material was composed of cDNA or gDNA derived from T cells, B-cell-depleted T cells, or PBMCs. A de-identified subject ID, COVID-19 status, age in years and sex were almost always included in the sample metadata. Samples came from the ongoing ImmuneRACE study (first 160 participants) plus 1,254 subjects from 6 global collaborators. Subjects who had been exposed to COVID-19, were actively infected with it, or had recovered from it provided the deeply sampled blood TCRbeta repertoires that made up the dataset. Where HLA class I and class II types were available, the types were taken from metadata supplied by the sample provider, not from assay-based typing. A freely available public database, intended as a resource for researchers studying the immune response to SARS-CoV-2, is where the repertoires were released. Broad study findings and their caveats: Clinical and demographic metadata were provided uncurated, with the amount varying by source and participant.

TCRbeta CDR3 regions were amplified from genomic DNA using the immunoSEQ Assay, a bias-controlled multiplex PCR. The authors' pipeline ran thus. The number of nucleated cells in each sample was estimated from the amplification of reference gene primers within the assay. Sequence reads were collapsed and filtered to measure the absolute abundance of every unique TCRbeta CDR3 rearrangement. For each sample, productive Simpson clonality was calculated as the square root of Simpson's diversity index over productive rearrangements. In its TCRdb copy, this immuneACCESS table keeps in-frame sequences only and misses some clones. Where compared with another copy, unresolved V genes explain less than half of these, and the others have no known cause. V, J and clone size are those of that table, while D and trimming were read from the DNA. This sample comprises 95,000 to 110,000 clones, approximately 80% of them detected only once. Of the sample, roughly 3.4% is held by the ten largest clones.

The collaborating institutions used their own protocols to collect whole blood in K2EDTA tubes. For TCRbeta analysis, collaborator samples were shipped as frozen whole blood, as isolated PBMCs, or as DNA extracted from either sample type. CDR1 and CDR2, per the germline V gene, are MNHEY and SVGAGI. V is cut by 2 bases and J by 5 bases, and the space between the germline ends is 16 bases. The CDR3 runs 16 amino acids, cysteine and phenylalanine included. Only the CDR3 DNA stays, 48 bases, in frame from base 1. The receptor was derived from an elderly woman with active or convalescent COVID-19. This sequence uses TRBV6-5 and TRBJ1-5; the D gene is perhaps TRBD1, on 5 matching bases. Sequencing was done on a sample of peripheral blood. The DNA reads TGTGCCAGCAGTTACGCCAGGGACTCTCGCCATCAGCCCCAGCATTTT. This sequence encodes CASSYARDSRHQPQHF.